The 29 T cell receptor beta chains reported below all come from one sample, sequenced in a study of cytomegalovirus exposure and HLA in healthy donors. PCR primers comprised 60 Vbeta and 13 Jbeta primers. The protocol was immunoSEQ multiplex PCR, while the TCRdb copy is restricted to in-frame clones and leaves out a portion. This sample has 150,000 to 200,000 clones, with 70% to 90% found just once. The material sequenced was PBMCs. The receptors shown here come from a male donor in good health and CMV-seronegative.

The chain uses TRBV5-5 and TRBJ1-6, with TRBD1 as a possible D gene (6 bases). The germline V gene has CDR1 SGHKS and CDR2 YYEKEE (reference sequence). The CDR3 is made up of 14 amino acids. Trimming took 4 bases from V and 13 from J, leaving 18 bases between them. CDR3 residues: CASSPDRSAWPLHF. CDR3 sequence (DNA): TGTGCCAGCAGCCCCGACAGGTCGGCATGGCCCCTCCACTTT. Drawing the rest from reference TRBV5-5 and TRBJ1-6, the complete variable domain is DAGVTQSPTHLIKTRGQQVTLRCSPISGHKSVSWYQQVLGQGPQFIFQYYEKEERGRGNFPDRFSARQFPNYSSELNVNALLLGDSALYLCASSPDRSAWPLHFGNGTRLTVT.

V gene TRBV5-1 combines with J gene TRBJ1-3; TRBD1 matches at 8 bases. This CDR3 region has 15 residues. CDR1 and CDR2 (germline): SGHRS, YFSETQ. V was clipped by 5 bases and J by 4 bases; unmatched bases: 8. The CDR3 DNA is TGCGCCAGCAGAAATCCGAACAGGGGGGGAAACACCATATATTTT. Encoded protein: CASRNPNRGGNTIYF.

V gene TRBV4-2 combines with J gene TRBJ1-4, with 8 bases fitting TRBD1. The J segment lost 4 bases and the V segment lost 0 bases, leaving 4 bases of the junction unmatched. Germline-derived CDR1 and CDR2 are LGHNA and YNFKEQ. The CDR3 is 16 amino acids. CDR3 DNA: TGTGCCAGCAGCCAAGAGGGGACAGGAAATAATGAAAAACTGTTTTTT. Protein product: CASSQEGTGNNEKLFF.

The J gene is TRBJ2-7, the V gene TRBV9; weak D call: TRBD1 (6 bases). Trimming took 0 bases from V and 0 from J, leaving 13 bases between them. The CDR3 is 16 amino acids. The V gene's germline CDR1 is SGDLS and CDR2 YYNGEE. CDR3 nucleotides: TGTGCCAGCAGCGTAGGTGGGGGCCAAAGCTCCTACGAGCAGTACTTC. Translated, it gives CASSVGGGQSSYEQYF.

The chain employs TRBV7-2 and TRBJ2-7, with D possibly TRBD1 on 5 matching bases. With 5 bases removed from V and 2 bases from J, the gap between germline ends came to 16 bases. In germline, CDR1 is SGHTA, CDR2 FQGNSA. CDR3 length equals 15 residues. The CDR3 is CASSLRQLATYEQYF. DNA for the CDR3: TGTGCCAGCAGCCTTCGACAGTTAGCTACCTACGAGCAGTACTTC.

This chain connects TRBV27 to TRBJ1-5, with D perhaps TRBD1 (6 bases). The CDR3 consists of 14 residues. Germline CDR1 reads MNHEY; CDR2 reads SMNVEV (reference sequence). V shed 2 bases and J shed 6 bases, with 11 bases lying between them. The CDR3, as DNA: TGTGCCAGCAGTTTAACAGGGTCTGGTCAGCCCCAGCATTTT. Translation: CASSLTGSGQPQHF.

This clone appeared a few times. This chain connects TRBV7-9 to TRBJ1-1; D might be TRBD1 (5 bases). Germline lookup yields CDR1 SEHNR and CDR2 FQNEAQ (reference sequence). Trimming took 2 bases from V and 10 from J, leaving 14 bases between them. The length of the CDR3 is 13 residues. CDR3 bases: TGTGCCAGCAGCTTAAATTCCGGGACTTCAGCTTTCTTT. Translation: CASSLNSGTSAFF.

The chain is built from TRBV10-1 and TRBJ2-2; 9 bases fit TRBD1. The CDR3 loop spans 13 amino acids. The V and J ends lost 4 bases and 9 bases, in that order; junction bases with no gene match: 3. Germline V lookup: CDR1 WNHNN, CDR2 SYGVQD (reference sequence). The CDR3 region has the DNA TGCGCCAGCAGTGGGACAGGGGCAAGGGAGCTGTTTTTT. Its translation is CASSGTGARELFF.

The chain employs TRBV2 and TRBJ1-1; D remains unclear. V lost 1 base and J lost 0, with 9 bases in between. The CDR3 runs to 15 residues. Per the germline V gene, CDR1 is SNHLY and CDR2 is FYNNEI. Here the CDR3 reads CASSEGSSLNTEAFF. The CDR3 DNA is TGTGCCAGCAGTGAAGGATCTAGTTTGAACACTGAAGCTTTCTTT.

This clone was seen only a few times. This chain joins TRBV4-3 and TRBJ1-1; 9 nucleotides line up with TRBD1. V lost 0 bases and J lost 7; bases outside the gene matches: 9. The germline gives CDR1 LGHNA, CDR2 YSLEER. This CDR3 has 16 amino acids. CDR3 DNA sequence: TGCGCCAGCAGCCAAGAAAGCACAGGGGGCTGGGATGAAGCTTTCTTT. Its translation: CASSQESTGGWDEAFF.

There are a few counts of this clone. This rearrangement joins TRBV6-6 to TRBJ2-7; the D gene is possibly TRBD2 (6 bases). Trimming removed 0 bases from V and 6 bases from J, with 9 bases in between. Germline CDR1 is MNHNY and CDR2 is SVGAGI (reference sequence). The CDR3 covers 13 residues. The CDR3 nucleotides are TGTGCCAGCAGTTACTCCCAGGAGGGCGAGCAGTACTTC. This encodes CASSYSQEGEQYF.

The V and J genes are TRBV5-1 and TRBJ2-3; TRBD1 might be the D (5 bases). The CDR3 is 17 residues long. Looked up from germline, CDR1 is SGHRS and CDR2 is YFSETQ. Trimming stripped 0 bases from V and 2 bases from J, with 16 bases between. The CDR3 reads CASSLGQGLAATDTQYF. The CDR3 nucleotides read TGCGCCAGCAGCTTGGGTCAGGGATTGGCGGCCACAGATACGCAGTATTTT.

The V gene is TRBV6-1, the J gene TRBJ1-2; D remains ambiguous. Germline values: CDR1 MNHNS, CDR2 SASEGT. This CDR3 contains 13 residues. The germline V and J ends were trimmed by 1 base and 5 bases, with 8 bases remaining between them. CDR3 coding DNA: TGTGCCAGCAGTGAAGAATGGAGGTATGGCTACACCTTC. Encoded protein: CASSEEWRYGYTF.

This clone was counted only a few times. V is TRBV5-1 and J is TRBJ2-1, with a weak D call TRBD2 (6 bases). The germline CDR1 and CDR2 sequences are SGHRS and YFSETQ. This CDR3 has 15 residues. Trimming stripped 0 bases from V and 2 bases from J, with 9 bases between. CDR3 bases: TGCGCCAGCAGCTTGGGAACGGGGGCCTACAATGAGCAGTTCTTC. Translation: CASSLGTGAYNEQFF.

CDR3 nucleotides: TGTGCCAGCAGACCAACAGGGGGGAATATGAACACTGAAGCTTTCTTT. It encodes CASRPTGGNMNTEAFF. This chain joins TRBV7-2 and TRBJ1-1, with TRBD1 matching 8 bases. V gave up 6 bases and J gave up 0 bases; unmatched junction bases: 9. The CDR3 length is 16 residues. Germline V CDR1 and CDR2: SGHTA, FQGNSA.

The chain has TRBV28 and TRBJ1-6; TRBD1 matches at 9 bases. V gave up 2 bases and J gave up 2 bases; unmatched junction bases: 1. Germline V gives CDR1 MDHEN, CDR2 SYDVKM. The length of the CDR3 is 16 residues. The CDR3 sequence is CASSLGDRAYNSPLHF. In DNA form, the CDR3 reads TGTGCCAGCAGTTTAGGGGACAGGGCCTATAATTCACCCCTCCACTTT.

The chain combines TRBV4-1 with TRBJ2-2, with 9 nucleotides matching TRBD2. The CDR3 runs to 18 residues. Germline CDR1 is MGHRA and CDR2 is YSYEKL. Unmatched junction bases numbered 7, after V lost 2 bases and J lost 0 bases. CDR3 amino acids: CASSQWGRGGANTGELFF. CDR3 nucleotides: TGCGCCAGCAGCCAATGGGGGCGGGGGGGCGCGAACACCGGGGAGCTGTTTTTT.

The chain uses TRBV28 and TRBJ2-7; a weak D match, TRBD1 (5 bases). Germline lookup yields CDR1 MDHEN and CDR2 SYDVKM. The CDR3 has 12 amino acids. Trimming shortened V by 7 bases and J by 6 bases, and 13 bases separated the two germline ends. The CDR3 DNA sequence: TGTGCCAGCATTGACAGTTTTGGCGAGCAGTACTTC. It translates to CASIDSFGEQYF.

DNA of the CDR3: TGTGCCAGCAGCCCGGGACAGGGGCACCCTGAGCCCTACGAGCAGTACTTC. Its translation: CASSPGQGHPEPYEQYF. The chain uses TRBV14 and TRBJ2-7; TRBD1 matches at 10 bases. This CDR3 contains 17 residues. V lost 4 bases and J lost 2; bases outside the gene matches: 11. Germline CDR1 SGHDN, CDR2 FVKESK.

This rearrangement joins TRBV7-2 to TRBJ2-7, with 11 nucleotides matching TRBD2. The V segment lost 2 bases and the J segment 2 bases; nucleotides outside the gene matches: 8. Germline CDR1 and CDR2: SGHTA and FQGNSA. CDR3 size: 17 residues. The CDR3 protein is CASSLSSLAGGPYEQYF. The CDR3 DNA sequence: TGTGCCAGCAGCTTATCGTCCTTAGCGGGGGGGCCCTACGAGCAGTACTTC. The full variable domain, rest sourced from reference TRBV7-2 and TRBJ2-7, is GAGVSQSPSNKVTEKGKDVELRCDPISGHTALYWYRQSLGQGLEFLIYFQGNSAPDKSGLPSDRFSAERTGGSVSTLTIQRTQQEDSAVYLCASSLSSLAGGPYEQYFGPGTRLTVT.

The V gene is TRBV6-1, the J gene TRBJ1-2, with TRBD1 as a possible D gene (6 bases). Germline V gene sequence: CDR1 MNHNS, CDR2 SASEGT. V lost 6 bases and J 4 bases, leaving 15 bases between the germline ends. CDR3 length: 14 amino acids. CDR3 nucleotides: TGTGCCAGCAGCAACAGGGTCGAGTTCTATGGCTACACCTTC. It codes for CASSNRVEFYGYTF.

V is TRBV7-9 and J is TRBJ2-7; no definite D call. V lost 1 base, J lost 3 bases, and 10 bases lay in between. Germline V gives CDR1 SEHNR, CDR2 FQNEAQ (reference sequence). The CDR3 is made up of 14 amino acids. In nucleotides, the CDR3 is TGTGCCAGCAGCTTAGTGGAGTATCACTACGAGCAGTACTTC. Translating it yields CASSLVEYHYEQYF.

This clone rates as medium-sized. The CDR3 is CASSQEGGRGRGGELFF. In nucleotides, the CDR3 is TGCGCCAGCAGCCAAGAAGGCGGGAGGGGGCGAGGCGGGGAGCTGTTTTTT. V is TRBV4-1 and J is TRBJ2-2; 9 positions match TRBD2. CDR1 and CDR2 from the germline V gene are MGHRA and YSYEKL. The J segment lost 7 bases and the V segment lost 0 bases, leaving 9 bases of the junction unmatched. The CDR3 runs 17 residues.

J is TRBJ2-7 and V is TRBV6-5, with a tentative D call TRBD1 (6 bases). Trimming pared 6 bases from V and 2 bases from J, leaving 17 bases between. In germline, CDR1 is MNHEY, CDR2 SVGAGI. This CDR3 contains 15 residues. The chain's CDR3 is CASRRDRLPPYEQYF. DNA for the CDR3: TGTGCCAGCAGACGCGACAGGCTTCCTCCCTACGAGCAGTACTTC.

Worth noting for this clone: Other DNA sequences from this sample encode an identical CDR3 as well. This chain links TRBV29-1 with TRBJ2-5, with D possibly TRBD2 on 6 matching bases. Trimming left V 6 bases short and J 4 bases short, with 15 bases between. The CDR3 is 13 amino acids. CDR1 SQVTM and CDR2 ANQGSEA come from the germline V gene. The CDR3: CSVAQGGLETQYF. DNA of the CDR3: TGCAGCGTGGCCCAGGGAGGTTTAGAGACCCAGTACTTC.

The chain recombines TRBV19 with TRBJ1-1; 7 nucleotides agree with TRBD1. The CDR3 runs to 14 residues. The V gene's germline CDR1 is LNHDA and CDR2 SQIVND (reference sequence). V was clipped by 3 bases and J by 3 bases; unmatched bases: 4. The CDR3 DNA follows: TGTGCCAGTAGTATCCCGACAGGGTACACTGAAGCTTTCTTT. This gives the protein CASSIPTGYTEAFF.

Only one count was recorded for this clone. V gene TRBV5-1 combines with J gene TRBJ2-3, with D tentatively TRBD1 (6 bases). Germline-derived CDR1 and CDR2 are SGHRS and YFSETQ. The CDR3 has 14 residues. Trimming took 4 bases from V and 5 from J, leaving 14 bases between them. The CDR3 spells CASSALQGGDTQYF. CDR3 in DNA: TGCGCCAGCAGCGCCCTACAGGGCGGAGATACGCAGTATTTT.

The chain has TRBV7-9 and TRBJ2-1, with D possibly TRBD1 on 6 matching bases. The CDR3 loop spans 12 amino acids. Germline assignment: CDR1 SEHNR and CDR2 FQNEAQ (reference sequence). The germline V and J ends were trimmed by 5 bases and 9 bases, with 11 bases remaining between them. The CDR3 sequence is CASSQRGSEQFF. The CDR3 DNA reads as TGTGCCAGCAGCCAGAGGGGGAGTGAGCAGTTCTTC.

The sample holds one count of this clone. The chain carries TRBV27 and TRBJ2-1; possibly TRBD2 for D (6 bases). Germline CDR1 MNHEY, CDR2 SMNVEV (reference sequence). The CDR3 has 14 residues. V was clipped by 5 bases and J by 4 bases, with 12 bases between them. The DNA for the CDR3 is TGTGCCAGCAGTACCCGGGGGTCGTACAATGAGCAGTTCTTC. This encodes CASSTRGSYNEQFF.